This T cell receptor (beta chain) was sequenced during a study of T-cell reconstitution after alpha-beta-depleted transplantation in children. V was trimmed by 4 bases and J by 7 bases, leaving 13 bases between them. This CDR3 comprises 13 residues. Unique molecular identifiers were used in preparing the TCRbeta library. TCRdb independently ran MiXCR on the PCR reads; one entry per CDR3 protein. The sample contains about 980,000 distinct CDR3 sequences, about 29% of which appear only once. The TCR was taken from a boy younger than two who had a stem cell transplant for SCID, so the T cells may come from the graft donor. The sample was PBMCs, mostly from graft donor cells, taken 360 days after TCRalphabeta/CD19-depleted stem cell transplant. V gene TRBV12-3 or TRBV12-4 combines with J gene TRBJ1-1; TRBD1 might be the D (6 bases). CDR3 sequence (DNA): TGTGCCAGCAGTTCCAAAGGACAGATTGAAGCTTTCTTT. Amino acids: CASSSKGQIEAFF.